This record concerns one T cell receptor beta chain sequence. Its antigen is unidentified. The V gene's germline CDR1 is SGHTA and CDR2 FQGNSA. The V gene lost 2 bases and the J gene lost 6 bases, with 11 bases spanning the gap. The CDR3 extends over 14 amino acids. These data belong to a study of blood T cells in healthy people across ages. PCR was performed a second time for about 7 to 11 cycles using a sample-barcoded 5' primer and a J-beta primer mix. Samples each returned at least 2.5 million CDR3-containing paired-end reads. TCRdb used MiXCR to reprocess the 5' RACE reads, holding one entry per CDR3 protein. The table shows approximately 1,700,000 distinct CDR3 sequences, with 35% to 50% occurring only once. Study results and caveats: Among long-lived donors, naive CD4+ cells were more numerous and diversity higher than in aged donors. Diversity of TCR beta per million T cells declined in a roughly linear way with age.

Per sample, no less than 5.5 micrograms of total RNA were extracted. The chain has TRBV7-2 and TRBJ2-4; D is ambiguous. The sequence was collected from a human donor in good health. The sample was blood. CDR3 loop: CASSLSTRGNIQYF. The CDR3 DNA is TGTGCCAGCAGCTTATCGACAAGAGGAAACATTCAGTACTTC. The entire variable domain, with the rest obtained from reference TRBV7-2 and TRBJ2-4, is as follows: GAGVSQSPSNKVTEKGKDVELRCDPISGHTALYWYRQSLGQGLEFLIYFQGNSAPDKSGLPSDRFSAERTGGSVSTLTIQRTQQEDSAVYLCASSLSTRGNIQYFGAGTRLSVL.